The next 17 T cell receptor beta chains were all read from a single sample in a study of response to subunit inactivated influenza vaccine. TCRdb analysed the RT-PCR reads with MiXCR anew, one entry per CDR3 protein. The sample yields about 570,000 distinct CDR3 sequences, about 11% seen once. The same sample was also studied in work on T cells expressing NK-cell markers. That paper adds: Libraries used 5'RACE template switching adding universal primer site and UMIs.

The sample here was PBMCs from blood, taken on the day of vaccination. The receptor set was obtained from a man aged 50-59 years who received an inactivated influenza vaccine.

There are a few counts of this clonotype. The rearrangement uses TRBV10-3 and TRBJ2-3; the D gene is possibly TRBD1 (6 bases). Germline V gene lookup returns CDR1 ENHRY and CDR2 SYGVKD. The length of the CDR3 is 15 residues. Trimming stripped 2 bases from V and 0 bases from J, with 9 bases between. CDR3 protein: CAISERTASTDTQYF. The CDR3 DNA reads TGTGCCATCAGTGAGAGGACAGCTAGCACAGATACGCAGTATTTT.

The J gene is TRBJ2-1, the V gene TRBV9; possible D gene TRBD1, 7 bases. This CDR3 comprises 15 residues. From germline, CDR1 is SGDLS and CDR2 YYNGEE. V was shortened by 0 bases and J by 4 bases, with 11 bases between the two germline ends. Here the CDR3 reads CASSVEQGTYNEQFF. The CDR3 bases are TGTGCCAGCAGCGTAGAACAGGGGACTTACAATGAGCAGTTCTTC.

V gene TRBV29-1 combines with J gene TRBJ2-3; D not resolved. Deletions cut 6 bases from V and 0 bases from J, with 19 bases between. CDR1 SQVTM and CDR2 ANQGSEA come from the germline V gene. CDR3 length: 16 amino acids. The CDR3 region has the DNA TGCAGCGTCCTAACCCGGCAGGAATATAGCACAGATACGCAGTATTTT. Translation: CSVLTRQEYSTDTQYF.

This clonotype has a single count. J is TRBJ2-3 and V is TRBV11-1; TRBD2 matches at 13 bases. The germline V gene encodes CDR1 SGHAT and CDR2 FQDESV (reference sequence). The CDR3 totals 18 residues. The ends lost 7 bases at V and 3 bases at J; junction bases unmatched: 13. The CDR3 DNA is TGTGCCAGCAACCGTCGGGAAGGGACTAGCGGGATTACAGATACGCAGTATTTT. It is translated as CASNRREGTSGITDTQYF.

J is TRBJ2-1 and V is TRBV5-1; TRBD1 matches 10 bases. The V gene's germline CDR1 is SGHRS and CDR2 YFSETQ. The CDR3 totals 15 residues. V was clipped by 3 bases and J by 3 bases; unmatched bases: 3. The DNA of the CDR3 is TGCGCCAGCAGCTCGGACAGGGGGGACTACAATGAGCAGTTCTTC. Its translation: CASSSDRGDYNEQFF.

This clonotype was counted only a few times. The chain uses TRBV7-2 and TRBJ2-7, with no clear D. V shed 5 bases and J shed 0 bases, with 14 bases lying between them. Germline values: CDR1 SGHTA, CDR2 FQGNSA. The CDR3 runs 15 residues. The CDR3 protein is CASSPSPLLSYEQYF. The CDR3 nucleotides are TGTGCCAGCAGCCCCTCCCCCCTCCTCTCCTACGAGCAGTACTTC.

The chain carries TRBV11-2 and TRBJ2-1, with D possibly matching TRBD2 (6 bases). Per germline, CDR1 SGHAT and CDR2 FQNNGV. Trimming removed 8 bases at V and 0 bases at J, with 14 bases between. This CDR3 has 15 amino acids. CDR3 protein: CASGGYIGSYNEQFF. DNA for the CDR3: TGTGCCAGCGGGGGGTATATCGGCTCCTACAATGAGCAGTTCTTC.

This clonotype was counted ten times or more. This chain joins TRBV6-1 and TRBJ2-2, with D unclear. The germline V gene encodes CDR1 MNHNS and CDR2 SASEGT. The CDR3 runs to 14 residues. Trimming left V 6 bases short and J 2 bases short, with 10 bases between. This chain's CDR3 is CASRPGSNTGELFF. Here the CDR3 DNA reads TGTGCCAGCAGGCCGGGCTCCAACACCGGGGAGCTGTTTTTT.

This rearrangement joins TRBV5-1 to TRBJ1-2; D uncertain. This CDR3 region has 15 residues. Germline CDR1 is SGHRS and CDR2 is YFSETQ. Deletions cut 1 base from V and 2 bases from J, with 12 bases between. DNA of the CDR3: TGCGCCAGCAGCTTGACACTTACCCTAAACTATGGCTACACCTTC. This gives the protein CASSLTLTLNYGYTF. The full variable domain, in which reference TRBV5-1 and TRBJ1-2 provide the parts outside the CDR3, is KAGVTQTPRYLIKTRGQQVTLSCSPISGHRSVSWYQQTPGQGLQFLFEYFSETQRNKGNFPGRFSGRQFSNSRSEMNVSTLELGDSALYLCASSLTLTLNYGYTFGSGTRLTVV.

This chain uses TRBV12-3 or TRBV12-4 with TRBJ1-1; no reliable D call. V was clipped by 6 bases and J by 3 bases, with 11 bases between them. CDR3 length: 13 residues. The CDR3 DNA reads TGTGCCAGCAGCACCACGAGGGACACTGAAGCTTTCTTT. It encodes CASSTTRDTEAFF.

The sample holds many counts of this clonotype. V and J are TRBV7-8 and TRBJ1-5; D is unclear. CDR3 length equals 13 residues. Germline loops: CDR1 SGHVS, CDR2 FQNEAQ. V lost 5 bases and J 11 bases, leaving 16 bases between the germline ends. The CDR3 DNA follows: TGTGCCAGCAGCCCCCCGGACGGTGGGGCCCAGCATTTT. This translates into CASSPPDGGAQHF.

The chain carries TRBV19 and TRBJ1-2; D remains unclear. The germline V and J ends were trimmed by 5 bases and 4 bases, with 26 bases remaining between them. This CDR3 has 18 amino acids. Germline V gives CDR1 LNHDA, CDR2 SQIVND (reference sequence). This CDR3 reads CASSPEGRLLKPSYGYTF. The CDR3 DNA sequence: TGTGCCAGTAGTCCTGAGGGCCGCCTGCTCAAACCGAGCTATGGCTACACCTTC.

The sample holds many counts of this clonotype. The rearrangement uses TRBV20-1 and TRBJ1-2; the match to TRBD1 covers 8 bases. Germline V CDR1 and CDR2: DFQATT, SNEGSKA (reference sequence). There are 13 residues in the CDR3. J was trimmed by 5 bases and V by 2 bases; bases with no gene match: 4. CDR3: CSARPGTGYGYTF. The CDR3, as DNA: TGCAGTGCTAGACCCGGGACAGGATATGGCTACACCTTC.

This clonotype was seen a few times. V usage is TRBV5-1 and J usage is TRBJ2-1, with 15 bases fitting TRBD2. Germline V CDR1 and CDR2: SGHRS, YFSETQ. Trimming took 3 bases from V and 8 from J; bases not matched to a gene: 12. CDR3 size: 18 residues. The CDR3 is CASSSPHGTSGRWDEQFF. In DNA, the CDR3 is TGCGCCAGCAGCTCCCCCCATGGGACTAGCGGGAGGTGGGATGAGCAGTTCTTC.

In its sample, this clonotype was seen many times. The chain couples TRBV19 to TRBJ1-5; TRBD1 matches 9 bases. In germline, CDR1 is LNHDA, CDR2 SQIVND (reference sequence). The ends lost 6 bases at V and 2 bases at J; junction bases unmatched: 8. The CDR3 covers 16 residues. CDR3 sequence reads: CASSREQGAGNQPQHF. CDR3 coding DNA: TGTGCCAGTAGCAGAGAACAGGGGGCTGGCAATCAGCCCCAGCATTTT.

This clonotype was seen only a few times. The junction and the germline gene differ at one end; a read error may be behind it. The CDR3 DNA follows: TGCAGCGTCGAAGGGGGACAGTTCTTC. This translates into CSVEGGQFF. The chain recombines TRBV29-1 with TRBJ2-1; D might be TRBD1 (6 bases). The germline V gene has CDR1 SQVTM and CDR2 ANQGSEA. The length of the CDR3 is 9 residues.

This clonotype was counted between two and nine times. The V and J genes are TRBV14 and TRBJ1-4, with a possible D match to TRBD1 (5 bases). V gave up 0 bases and J gave up 12 bases, with 14 bases separating them. Per germline, CDR1 SGHDN and CDR2 FVKESK. The CDR3 is made up of 14 amino acids. CDR3 DNA sequence: TGTGCCAGCAGCCAAGATCTCGTCGGCAGGGAACTGTTTTTT. This gives the protein CASSQDLVGRELFF.